This T cell receptor (beta chain) emerged from a study of blood T cell repertoires in COVID-19. As for the study in general: Samples of COVID-19 (acute and convalescent) were obtained from the United States, Italy and Spain.

Method: immunoSEQ multiplex PCR; TCRdb's copy keeps in-frame clones and lacks some. The sample shows under 450,000 clones, roughly 92% of them seen only once. In terms of age and location, participants ranged from roughly 18 to 95 years and lived in about 25 US areas. Participant-given clinical history determined each cohort assignment. People in the exposed group encountered a COVID-19 case within 2 weeks before entering the study. The germline gives CDR1 SGHNT, CDR2 YENEEA. The CDR3 has 16 residues. Trimming removed 6 bases from V and 0 bases from J; junction bases left unmatched: 5. The source material was PBMCs or T cells enriched from blood (not recorded which). V usage is TRBV11-3 and J usage is TRBJ2-6, with 7 bases aligning to TRBD1. The TCR comes from a woman between 35 and 50 years old who had been exposed to COVID-19. In nucleotides, the CDR3 is TGTGCCAGCAGGGGGCAGGGGGACTCTGGGGCCAACGTCCTGACTTTC. Translating it yields CASRGQGDSGANVLTF.